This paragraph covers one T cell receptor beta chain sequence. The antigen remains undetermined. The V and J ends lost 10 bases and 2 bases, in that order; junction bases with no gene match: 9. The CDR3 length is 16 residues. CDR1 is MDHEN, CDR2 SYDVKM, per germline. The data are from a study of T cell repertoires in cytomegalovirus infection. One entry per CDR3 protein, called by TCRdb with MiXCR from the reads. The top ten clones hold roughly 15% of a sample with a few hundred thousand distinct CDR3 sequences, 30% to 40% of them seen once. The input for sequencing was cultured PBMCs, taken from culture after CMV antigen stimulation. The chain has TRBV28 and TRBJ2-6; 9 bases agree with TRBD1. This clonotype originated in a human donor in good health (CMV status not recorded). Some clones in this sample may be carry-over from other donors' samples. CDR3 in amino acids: CATMGQGVPGANVLTF. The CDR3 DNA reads TGTGCCACCATGGGACAGGGCGTCCCTGGGGCCAACGTCCTGACTTTC.